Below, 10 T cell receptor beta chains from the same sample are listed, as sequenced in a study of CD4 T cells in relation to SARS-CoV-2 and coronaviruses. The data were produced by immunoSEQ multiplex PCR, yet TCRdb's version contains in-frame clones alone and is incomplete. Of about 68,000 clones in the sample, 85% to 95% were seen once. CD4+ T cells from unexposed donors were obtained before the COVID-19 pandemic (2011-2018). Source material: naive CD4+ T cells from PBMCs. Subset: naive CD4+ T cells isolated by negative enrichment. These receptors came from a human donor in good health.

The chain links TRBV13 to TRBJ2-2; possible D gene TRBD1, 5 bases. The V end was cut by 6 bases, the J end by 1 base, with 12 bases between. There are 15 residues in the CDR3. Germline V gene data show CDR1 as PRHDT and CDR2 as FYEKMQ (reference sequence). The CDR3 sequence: CASRVNGQNTGELFF. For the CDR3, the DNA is TGTGCCAGCAGGGTAAACGGACAGAACACCGGGGAGCTGTTTTTT. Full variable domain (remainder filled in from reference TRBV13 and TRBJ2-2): AAGVIQSPRHLIKEKRETATLKCYPIPRHDTVYWYQQGPGQDPQFLISFYEKMQSDKGSIPDRFSAQQFSDYHSELNMSSLELGDSALYFCASRVNGQNTGELFFGEGSRLTVL.

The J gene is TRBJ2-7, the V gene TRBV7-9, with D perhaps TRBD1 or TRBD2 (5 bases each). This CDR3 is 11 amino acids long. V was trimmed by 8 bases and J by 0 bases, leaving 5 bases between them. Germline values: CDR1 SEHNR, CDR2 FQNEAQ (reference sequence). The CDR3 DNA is TGTGCCAGCGGGGGCTCCTACGAGCAGTACTTC. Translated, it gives CASGGSYEQYF.

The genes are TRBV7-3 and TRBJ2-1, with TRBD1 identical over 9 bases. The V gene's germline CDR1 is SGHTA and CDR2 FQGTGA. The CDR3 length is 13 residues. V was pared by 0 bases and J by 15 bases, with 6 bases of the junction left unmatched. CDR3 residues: CASSLTKGQGLFF. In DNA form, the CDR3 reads TGTGCCAGCAGCTTAACGAAGGGACAGGGATTGTTCTTC. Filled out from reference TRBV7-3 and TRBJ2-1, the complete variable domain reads GAGVSQTPSNKVTEKGKYVELRCDPISGHTALYWYRQSLGQGPEFLIYFQGTGAADDSGLPNDRFFAVRPEGSVSTLKIQRTERGDSAVYLCASSLTKGQGLFFGPGTRLTVL.

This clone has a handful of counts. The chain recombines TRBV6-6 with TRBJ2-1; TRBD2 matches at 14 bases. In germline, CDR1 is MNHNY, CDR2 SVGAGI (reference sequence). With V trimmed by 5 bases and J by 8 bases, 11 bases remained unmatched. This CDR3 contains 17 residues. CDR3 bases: TGTGCCAGCAGTCCCCGCCGAAGACTAGCGGGGGGGGATGAGCAGTTCTTC. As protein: CASSPRRRLAGGDEQFF.

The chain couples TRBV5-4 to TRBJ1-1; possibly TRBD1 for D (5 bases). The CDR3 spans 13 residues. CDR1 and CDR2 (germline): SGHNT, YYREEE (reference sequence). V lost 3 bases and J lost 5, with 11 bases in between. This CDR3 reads CASSWERGTEAFF. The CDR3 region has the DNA TGTGCCAGCAGCTGGGAGCGGGGGACTGAAGCTTTCTTT.

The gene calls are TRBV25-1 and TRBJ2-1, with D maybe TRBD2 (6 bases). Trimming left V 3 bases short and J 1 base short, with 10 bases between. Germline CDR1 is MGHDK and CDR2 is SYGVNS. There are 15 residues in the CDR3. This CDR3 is CASSELATSYNEQFF. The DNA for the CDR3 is TGTGCCAGCAGTGAGCTAGCGACGTCCTACAATGAGCAGTTCTTC.

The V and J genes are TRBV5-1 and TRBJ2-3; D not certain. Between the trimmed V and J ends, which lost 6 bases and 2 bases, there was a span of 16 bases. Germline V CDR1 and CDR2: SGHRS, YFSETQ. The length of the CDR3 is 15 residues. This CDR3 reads CASTPTRFFTDTQYF. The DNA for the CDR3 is TGCGCCAGCACCCCGACCAGGTTTTTCACAGATACGCAGTATTTT.

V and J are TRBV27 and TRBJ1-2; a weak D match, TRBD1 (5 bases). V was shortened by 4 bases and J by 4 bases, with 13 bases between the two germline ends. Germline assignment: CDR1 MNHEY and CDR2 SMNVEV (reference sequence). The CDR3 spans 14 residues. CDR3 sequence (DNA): TGTGCCAGCAGTTCCACGTCAGGGTTCTATGGCTACACCTTC. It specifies CASSSTSGFYGYTF.

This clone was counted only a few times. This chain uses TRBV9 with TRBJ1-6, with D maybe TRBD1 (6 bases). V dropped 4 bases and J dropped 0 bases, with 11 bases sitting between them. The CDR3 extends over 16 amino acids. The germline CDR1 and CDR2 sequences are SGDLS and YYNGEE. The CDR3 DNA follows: TGTGCCAGCAGCCCGGACAGAAGCTCCTATAATTCACCCCTCCACTTT. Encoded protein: CASSPDRSSYNSPLHF. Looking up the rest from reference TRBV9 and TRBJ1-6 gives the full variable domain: DSGVTQTPKHLITATGQRVTLRCSPRSGDLSVYWYQQSLDQGLQFLIQYYNGEERAKGNILERFSAQQFPDLHSELNLSSLELGDSALYFCASSPDRSSYNSPLHFGNGTRLTVT.

CDR3 protein: CASRLRGGTKNIQYF. The CDR3 nucleotides read TGTGCCAGCAGACTTAGGGGGGGGACCAAAAACATTCAGTACTTC. The chain has TRBV28 and TRBJ2-4; D perhaps matches TRBD2 (7 bases). The CDR3 runs 15 residues. V lost 6 bases to trimming and J lost 2 bases, with 14 bases between them. CDR1 is MDHEN and CDR2 is SYDVKM in the germline V gene. The full variable domain, rest sourced from reference TRBV28 and TRBJ2-4, is DVKVTQSSRYLVKRTGEKVFLECVQDMDHENMFWYRQDPGLGLRLIYFSYDVKMKEKGDIPEGYSVSREKKERFSLILESASTNQTSMYLCASRLRGGTKNIQYFGAGTRLSVL.